The 21 T cell receptor beta chains presented below share a single source sample, sequenced in a study of blood T cell repertoires in COVID-19 (TCRdb year 2020). To prepare the library, the immunoSEQ multiplex PCR assay was applied. The table was pulled from immuneACCESS by TCRdb, which kept in-frame rearrangements only. Such tables lose some clones; where checked, under half of the loss comes from unresolved V genes, and the rest has no known cause. For this sample there are about 160,000 clones; over 75% appear just once. The leading ten clones occupy around 6% of the sample. Sequencing used PBMCs or T cells enriched from blood (not recorded which). These receptors all come from a woman aged 40 to 50 with acute COVID-19.

This chain connects TRBV3-1 (or the pseudogene TRBV3-2) to TRBJ2-3, with TRBD2 matching 14 bases. The V segment lost 6 bases and the J segment 4 bases; nucleotides outside the gene matches: 3. Looked up from germline, CDR1 is LGHDT and CDR2 is YNNKEL (reference sequence). The CDR3 runs 15 residues. The CDR3 region is CASRGLAGVSDTQYF. CDR3 nucleotide sequence: TGTGCCAGCAGGGGACTAGCGGGAGTGTCAGATACGCAGTATTTT.

The chain combines TRBV27 with TRBJ1-5; 7 positions agree with TRBD1. Trimming took 4 bases from V and 0 from J; bases not matched to a gene: 9. Germline V gene lookup returns CDR1 MNHEY and CDR2 SMNVEV (reference sequence). The CDR3 length is 17 residues. For the CDR3, the DNA is TGTGCCAGCAGTTCCCGTGGGACAGCTAATAGCAATCAGCCCCAGCATTTT. It encodes CASSSRGTANSNQPQHF.

The rearrangement uses TRBV9 and TRBJ1-2; TRBD1 is a possible D gene (6 bases). Germline V gene lookup returns CDR1 SGDLS and CDR2 YYNGEE. Trimming took 2 bases from V and 4 from J, leaving 15 bases between them. This CDR3 is 15 amino acids long. CDR3 residues: CASSVTDRPIYGYTF. The CDR3 coding sequence is TGTGCCAGCAGCGTGACCGACAGGCCCATCTATGGCTACACCTTC.

The rearrangement uses TRBV12-5 and TRBJ2-5; 9 bases are shared with TRBD2. V was clipped by 1 base and J by 1 base; unmatched bases: 7. The CDR3 has 17 residues. Per germline, CDR1 LGHNT and CDR2 FRNRAP. The DNA for the CDR3 is TGTGCTAGTGGTTTGGGAGGGCTAGCGGGACTCCAAGAGACCCAGTACTTC. Its translation is CASGLGGLAGLQETQYF.

V gene TRBV6-5 combines with J gene TRBJ1-2; 7 bases are a match to TRBD1. The CDR3 is 16 amino acids. The junction had 12 bases not matched to a gene; V was cut back by 2 bases and J by 6 bases. Germline CDR1 and CDR2: MNHEY and SVGAGI. The CDR3 loop is CASSYGRGGTVNGYTF. CDR3 in DNA: TGTGCCAGCAGTTACGGTCGAGGGGGGACAGTCAATGGCTACACCTTC.

The V call is TRBV5-6, the J call TRBJ2-2; a weak D match, TRBD2 (6 bases). CDR3 length: 17 residues. The V end was cut by 4 bases, the J end by 2 bases, with 18 bases between. Germline values: CDR1 SGHDT, CDR2 YYEEEE. The CDR3 nucleotides are TGTGCCAGCAGCCGGCTCGGGAGCGGAGTTAACACCGGGGAGCTGTTTTTT. Amino acids: CASSRLGSGVNTGELFF.

The V gene is TRBV4-2, the J gene TRBJ2-1, with 8 bases fitting TRBD2. CDR1 LGHNA and CDR2 YNFKEQ come from the germline V gene. The CDR3 loop spans 16 amino acids. J was trimmed by 2 bases and V by 0 bases; bases with no gene match: 3. The CDR3 here is CASSQDIAGTYNEQFF. The CDR3, as DNA: TGTGCCAGCAGCCAAGACATAGCGGGGACCTACAATGAGCAGTTCTTC.

This chain links TRBV5-1 with TRBJ1-1; 9 positions agree with TRBD1. V shed 4 bases and J 10 bases; nucleotides not matched to a gene: 8. This CDR3 contains 13 residues. Germline CDR1 and CDR2: SGHRS and YFSETQ. CDR3 coding DNA: TGCGCCAGCAGCCCACCGGGACAGGGAAGAGCTTTCTTT. This codes for CASSPPGQGRAFF.

Worth noting for this clone: Germline is not matched at one junction end, which may reflect a read error. V usage is TRBV7-7 and J usage is TRBJ2-7; D uncertain. The CDR3 sequence is 15 residues long. Germline loops: CDR1 SSHAT, CDR2 FNYEAQ (reference sequence). The CDR3 DNA follows: TGTGCTAGCAGCCCACCCCCAGGCCACGAGTACGAGCAGTACTTC. It is translated as CASSPPPGHEYEQYF.

The rearrangement uses TRBV10-3 and TRBJ2-7; possible D gene TRBD2, 5 bases. The CDR3 extends over 13 amino acids. The V end was cut by 6 bases, the J end by 2 bases, with 11 bases between. Germline V gene lookup returns CDR1 ENHRY and CDR2 SYGVKD. CDR3 sequence: CAIREGLTYEQYF. CDR3 nucleotide sequence: TGTGCCATCAGAGAAGGACTTACCTACGAGCAGTACTTC.

The J gene is TRBJ2-1, the V gene TRBV19; 12 bases map to TRBD2. With 4 bases clipped from V and 8 bases from J, the junction kept 9 bases outside the gene matches. CDR3 size: 16 residues. CDR1 and CDR2 from the germline V gene are LNHDA and SQIVND (reference sequence). CDR3 amino acids: CASSRMTSGRGYEQFF. The CDR3 nucleotides read TGTGCCAGTAGTAGGATGACTAGCGGGAGAGGGTATGAGCAGTTCTTC.

The V call is TRBV5-1, the J call TRBJ2-7; 9 bases are shared with TRBD1. The CDR3 length is 13 residues. The trim removed 5 bases at V and 5 bases at J, leaving 5 bases unmatched. Germline V lookup: CDR1 SGHRS, CDR2 YFSETQ. CDR3 amino acids: CASSLQGADEQYF. The DNA of the CDR3 is TGCGCCAGCAGTTTACAGGGGGCGGACGAGCAGTACTTC.

This clone has a handful of counts. The V and J genes are TRBV5-1 and TRBJ1-2; D unclear. Germline lookup yields CDR1 SGHRS and CDR2 YFSETQ. V lost 0 bases and J lost 4, with 10 bases in between. This CDR3 is 14 amino acids long. CDR3: CASSLEGSGYGYTF. CDR3 DNA: TGCGCCAGCAGCTTGGAGGGCAGCGGCTATGGCTACACCTTC.

The rearrangement links TRBV6-5 to TRBJ2-6; the D gene is possibly TRBD2 (5 bases). Deletions cut 6 bases from V and 2 bases from J, with 11 bases between. Germline CDR1 is MNHEY and CDR2 is SVGAGI. The CDR3 sequence is 15 residues long. The CDR3 here is CASSPTGTGANVLTF. In DNA, the CDR3 is TGTGCCAGCAGCCCGACGGGGACTGGGGCCAACGTCCTGACTTTC.

DNA for the CDR3: TGTGCCAGTAGCTTCCCCTCAAGCGCACCTAATGGCAATGAGCAGTTCTTC. This codes for CASSFPSSAPNGNEQFF. The gene calls are TRBV19 and TRBJ2-1; D uncertain. The germline V gene encodes CDR1 LNHDA and CDR2 SQIVND (reference sequence). This CDR3 has 17 residues. The V and J ends lost 6 bases and 6 bases respectively, with 24 bases between them.

The V gene is TRBV5-1, the J gene TRBJ2-2; possibly TRBD2 for D (6 bases). Trimming removed 1 base at V and 0 bases at J, with 13 bases between. Germline CDR1 is SGHRS and CDR2 is YFSETQ. CDR3 length: 17 amino acids. The CDR3 region is CASSLHRGTSNTGELFF. CDR3 DNA: TGCGCCAGCAGCTTGCACCGCGGGACGTCGAACACCGGGGAGCTGTTTTTT.

This rearrangement joins TRBV11-2 to TRBJ2-7; 10 bases are shared with TRBD1. The J segment lost 5 bases and the V segment lost 6 bases, leaving 13 bases of the junction unmatched. The CDR3 runs 16 residues. CDR1 and CDR2 from the germline V gene are SGHAT and FQNNGV. The CDR3 is CASSSLPGQGYNEQYF. DNA for the CDR3: TGTGCCAGCAGTTCGCTCCCGGGACAGGGGTATAACGAGCAGTACTTC.

This chain links TRBV6-6 with TRBJ1-5; 7 bases fit TRBD1. Germline CDR1 and CDR2: MNHNY and SVGAGI (reference sequence). The V and J ends lost 6 bases and 3 bases, in that order; junction bases with no gene match: 5. CDR3 length: 14 amino acids. CDR3 DNA sequence: TGTGCCAGCAGGCCGGGACAGATCAATCAGCCCCAGCATTTT. This gives the protein CASRPGQINQPQHF.

The chain uses TRBV4-1 and TRBJ1-5, with 10 bases aligning to TRBD1. CDR3 length: 16 amino acids. Germline V gene sequence: CDR1 MGHRA, CDR2 YSYEKL. Trimming at V came to 0 bases and at J to 5 bases, leaving 4 bases not matched to a gene. The CDR3 loop reads CASSQDDRGRDQPQHF. For the CDR3, the DNA is TGCGCCAGCAGCCAAGACGACAGGGGGCGCGATCAGCCCCAGCATTTT.

This chain uses TRBV9 with TRBJ2-1, with 15 bases lining up with TRBD2. Unmatched junction bases numbered 8, after V lost 3 bases and J lost 4 bases. Looked up from germline, CDR1 is SGDLS and CDR2 is YYNGEE. The CDR3 covers 18 residues. As DNA, the CDR3 is TGTGCCAGCAGCGCCCATACCGGGACTAGCGGGGGGTACAATGAGCAGTTCTTC. Its protein product is CASSAHTGTSGGYNEQFF.

Here the CDR3 reads CASSPRGGQWSGANVLTF. The DNA for the CDR3 is TGTGCCAGCAGCCCGCGGGGGGGACAGTGGTCCGGGGCCAACGTCCTGACTTTC. This chain uses TRBV7-9 with TRBJ2-6, with 9 bases fitting TRBD2. The CDR3 totals 18 residues. The trim removed 5 bases at V and 4 bases at J, leaving 12 bases unmatched. The V gene's germline CDR1 is SEHNR and CDR2 FQNEAQ (reference sequence).